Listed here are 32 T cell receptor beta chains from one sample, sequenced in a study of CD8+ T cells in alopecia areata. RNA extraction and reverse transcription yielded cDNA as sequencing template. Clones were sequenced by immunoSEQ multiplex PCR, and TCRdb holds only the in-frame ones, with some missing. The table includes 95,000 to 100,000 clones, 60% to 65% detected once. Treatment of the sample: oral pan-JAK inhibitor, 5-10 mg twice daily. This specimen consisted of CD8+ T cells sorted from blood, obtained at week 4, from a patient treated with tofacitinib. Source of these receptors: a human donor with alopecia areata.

CDR3 loop: CASSDPRTVEAFF. The CDR3, as DNA: TGTGCCAGCAGTGATCCCCGGACAGTTGAAGCTTTCTTT. The chain recombines TRBV25-1 with TRBJ1-1; a weak D match, TRBD1 (6 bases). Trimming removed 3 bases at V and 7 bases at J, with 12 bases between. Germline V gene sequence: CDR1 MGHDK, CDR2 SYGVNS. CDR3 length: 13 amino acids. Drawing the rest from reference TRBV25-1 and TRBJ1-1, the complete variable domain is EADIYQTPRYLVIGTGKKITLECSQTMGHDKMYWYQQDPGMELHLIHYSYGVNSTEKGDLSSESTVSRIRTEHFPLTLESARPSHTSQYLCASSDPRTVEAFFGQGTRLTVV.

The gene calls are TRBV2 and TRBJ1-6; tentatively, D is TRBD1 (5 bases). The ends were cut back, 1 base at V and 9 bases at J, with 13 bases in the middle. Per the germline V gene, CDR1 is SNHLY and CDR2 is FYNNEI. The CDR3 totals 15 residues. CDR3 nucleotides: TGTGCCAGCAGTGAAGTTTCCCAGAGGGGTTCACCCCTCCACTTT. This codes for CASSEVSQRGSPLHF. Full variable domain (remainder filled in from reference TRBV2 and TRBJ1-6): EPEVTQTPSHQVTQMGQEVILRCVPISNHLYFYWYRQILGQKVEFLVSFYNNEISEKSEIFDDQFSVERPDGSNFTLKIRSTKLEDSAMYFCASSEVSQRGSPLHFGNGTRLTVT.

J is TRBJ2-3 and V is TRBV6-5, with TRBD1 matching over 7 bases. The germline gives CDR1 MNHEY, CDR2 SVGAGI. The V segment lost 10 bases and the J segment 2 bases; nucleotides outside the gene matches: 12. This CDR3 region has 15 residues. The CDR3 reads CATALGQASTDTQYF. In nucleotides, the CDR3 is TGTGCCACGGCCCTAGGACAGGCTTCCACAGATACGCAGTATTTT.

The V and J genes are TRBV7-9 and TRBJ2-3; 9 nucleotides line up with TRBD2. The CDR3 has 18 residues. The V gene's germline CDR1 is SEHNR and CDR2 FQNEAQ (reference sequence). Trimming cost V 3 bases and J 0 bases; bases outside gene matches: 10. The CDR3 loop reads CASSFIAGARASTDTQYF. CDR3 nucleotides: TGTGCCAGCAGCTTCATAGCGGGGGCCCGTGCTAGCACAGATACGCAGTATTTT.

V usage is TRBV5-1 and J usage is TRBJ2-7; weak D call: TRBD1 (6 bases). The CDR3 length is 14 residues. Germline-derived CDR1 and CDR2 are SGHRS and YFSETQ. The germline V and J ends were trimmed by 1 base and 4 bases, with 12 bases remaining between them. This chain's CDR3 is CASSLFSTGYEQYF. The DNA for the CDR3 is TGCGCCAGCAGCTTGTTTTCTACAGGGTACGAGCAGTACTTC. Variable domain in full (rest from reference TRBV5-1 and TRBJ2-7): KAGVTQTPRYLIKTRGQQVTLSCSPISGHRSVSWYQQTPGQGLQFLFEYFSETQRNKGNFPGRFSGRQFSNSRSEMNVSTLELGDSALYLCASSLFSTGYEQYFGPGTRLTVT.

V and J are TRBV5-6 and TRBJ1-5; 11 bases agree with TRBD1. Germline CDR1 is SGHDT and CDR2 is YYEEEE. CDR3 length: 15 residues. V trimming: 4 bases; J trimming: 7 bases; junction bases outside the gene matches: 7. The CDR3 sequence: CASSPGTGGIQPQHF. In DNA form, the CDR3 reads TGTGCCAGCAGCCCGGGGACAGGGGGGATACAGCCCCAGCATTTT.

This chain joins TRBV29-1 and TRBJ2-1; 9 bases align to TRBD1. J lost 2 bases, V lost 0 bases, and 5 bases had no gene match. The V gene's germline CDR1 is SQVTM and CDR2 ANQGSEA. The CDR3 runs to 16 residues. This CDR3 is CSVEERGQGTYNEQFF. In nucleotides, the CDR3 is TGCAGCGTTGAAGAGCGAGGACAGGGGACCTACAATGAGCAGTTCTTC.

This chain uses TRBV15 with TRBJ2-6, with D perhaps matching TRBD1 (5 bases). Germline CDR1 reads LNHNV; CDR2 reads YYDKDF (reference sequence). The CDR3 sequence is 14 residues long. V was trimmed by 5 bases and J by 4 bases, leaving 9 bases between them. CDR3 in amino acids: CATSYRTGANVLTF. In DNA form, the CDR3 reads TGTGCCACCAGCTACAGGACAGGGGCCAACGTCCTGACTTTC.

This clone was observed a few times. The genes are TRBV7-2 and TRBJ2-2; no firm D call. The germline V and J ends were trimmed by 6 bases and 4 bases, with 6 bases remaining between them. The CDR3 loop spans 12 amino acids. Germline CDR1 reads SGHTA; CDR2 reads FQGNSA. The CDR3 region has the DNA TGTGCCAGCAGTTACCCCACCGGGGAGCTGTTTTTT. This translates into CASSYPTGELFF.

CDR3 loop: CASSQDMNTEAFF. DNA of the CDR3: TGCGCCAGCAGCCAAGACATGAACACTGAAGCTTTCTTT. The chain carries TRBV4-1 and TRBJ1-1; D gene unclear. Germline-derived CDR1 and CDR2 are MGHRA and YSYEKL. This CDR3 contains 13 residues. Trimming removed 0 bases at V and 0 bases at J, with 2 bases between.

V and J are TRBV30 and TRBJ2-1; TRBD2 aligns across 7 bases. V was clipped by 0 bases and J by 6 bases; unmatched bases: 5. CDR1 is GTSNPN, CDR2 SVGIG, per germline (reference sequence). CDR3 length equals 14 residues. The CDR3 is CAWSVGTTPNEQFF. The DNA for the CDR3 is TGTGCCTGGAGTGTCGGGACTACTCCCAATGAGCAGTTCTTC.

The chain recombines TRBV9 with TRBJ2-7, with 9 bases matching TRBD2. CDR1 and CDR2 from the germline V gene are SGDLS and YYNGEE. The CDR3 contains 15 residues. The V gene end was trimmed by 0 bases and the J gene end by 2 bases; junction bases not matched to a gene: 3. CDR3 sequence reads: CASSVGSGSPYEQYF. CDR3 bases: TGTGCCAGCAGCGTAGGTAGCGGGAGCCCCTACGAGCAGTACTTC.

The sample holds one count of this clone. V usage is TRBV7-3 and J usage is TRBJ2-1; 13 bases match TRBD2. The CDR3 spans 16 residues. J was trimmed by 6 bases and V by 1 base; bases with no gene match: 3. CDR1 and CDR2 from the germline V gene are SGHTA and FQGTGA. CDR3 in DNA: TGTGCCAGCAGCTTAAAGGGACTAGCGGGGATCAATGAGCAGTTCTTC. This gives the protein CASSLKGLAGINEQFF.

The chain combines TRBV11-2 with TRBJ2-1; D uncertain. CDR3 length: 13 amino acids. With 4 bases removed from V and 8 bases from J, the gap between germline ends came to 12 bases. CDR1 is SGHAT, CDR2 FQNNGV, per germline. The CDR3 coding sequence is TGTGCCAGCAGCTCTACCTTGGCGGATGAGCAGTTCTTC. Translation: CASSSTLADEQFF.

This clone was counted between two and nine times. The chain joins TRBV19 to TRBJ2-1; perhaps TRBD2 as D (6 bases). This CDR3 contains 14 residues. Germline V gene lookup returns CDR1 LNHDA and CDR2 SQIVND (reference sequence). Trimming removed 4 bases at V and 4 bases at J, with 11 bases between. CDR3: CASSKSGPYNEQFF. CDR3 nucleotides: TGTGCCAGTAGTAAAAGCGGGCCTTACAATGAGCAGTTCTTC.

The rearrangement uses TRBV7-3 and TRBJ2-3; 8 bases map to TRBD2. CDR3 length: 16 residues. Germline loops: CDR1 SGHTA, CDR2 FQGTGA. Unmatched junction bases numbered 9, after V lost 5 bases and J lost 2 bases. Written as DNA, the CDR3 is TGTGCCAGCAGCCCACTGGCGGGGGGCCACACAGATACGCAGTATTTT. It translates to CASSPLAGGHTDTQYF.

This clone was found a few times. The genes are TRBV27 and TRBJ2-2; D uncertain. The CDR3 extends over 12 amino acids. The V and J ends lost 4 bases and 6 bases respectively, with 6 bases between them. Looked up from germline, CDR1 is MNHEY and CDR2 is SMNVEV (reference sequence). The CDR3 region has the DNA TGTGCCAGCAGTTGGATGGCCGGGGAGCTGTTTTTT. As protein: CASSWMAGELFF.

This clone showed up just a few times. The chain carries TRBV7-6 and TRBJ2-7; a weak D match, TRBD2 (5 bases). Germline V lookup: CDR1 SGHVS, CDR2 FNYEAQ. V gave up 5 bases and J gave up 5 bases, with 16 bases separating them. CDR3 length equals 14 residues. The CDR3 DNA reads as TGTGCCAGCAGCAAAGCGGCGGCCCGGGACGAGCAGTACTTC. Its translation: CASSKAAARDEQYF.

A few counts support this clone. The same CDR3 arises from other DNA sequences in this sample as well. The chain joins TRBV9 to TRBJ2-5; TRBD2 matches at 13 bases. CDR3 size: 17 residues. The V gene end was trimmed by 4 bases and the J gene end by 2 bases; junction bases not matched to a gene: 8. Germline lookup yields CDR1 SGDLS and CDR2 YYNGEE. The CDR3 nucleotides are TGTGCCAGCAGCCCCGGGACTAGCGGGGAGTATCAAGAGACCCAGTACTTC. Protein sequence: CASSPGTSGEYQETQYF.

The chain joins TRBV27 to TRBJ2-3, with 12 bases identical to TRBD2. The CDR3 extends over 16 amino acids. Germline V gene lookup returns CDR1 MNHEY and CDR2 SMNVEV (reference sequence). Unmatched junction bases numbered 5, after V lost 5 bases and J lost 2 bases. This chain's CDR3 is CASSKLAGGPTDTQYF. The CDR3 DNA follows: TGTGCCAGCAGTAAACTAGCGGGGGGTCCCACAGATACGCAGTATTTT.

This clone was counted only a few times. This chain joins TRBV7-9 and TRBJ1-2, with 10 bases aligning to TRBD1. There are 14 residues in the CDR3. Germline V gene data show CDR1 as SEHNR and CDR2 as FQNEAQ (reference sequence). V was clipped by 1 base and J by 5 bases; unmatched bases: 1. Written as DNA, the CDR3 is TGTGCCAGCAGCTTAGGGGACAGGGGATATGGCTACACCTTC. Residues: CASSLGDRGYGYTF.

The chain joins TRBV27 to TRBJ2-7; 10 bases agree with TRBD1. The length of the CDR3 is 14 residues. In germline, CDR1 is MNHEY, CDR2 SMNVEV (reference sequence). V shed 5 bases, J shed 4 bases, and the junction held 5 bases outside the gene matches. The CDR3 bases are TGTGCCAGCAGTGCCGGGACAGGGGTTTACGAGCAGTACTTC. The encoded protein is CASSAGTGVYEQYF.

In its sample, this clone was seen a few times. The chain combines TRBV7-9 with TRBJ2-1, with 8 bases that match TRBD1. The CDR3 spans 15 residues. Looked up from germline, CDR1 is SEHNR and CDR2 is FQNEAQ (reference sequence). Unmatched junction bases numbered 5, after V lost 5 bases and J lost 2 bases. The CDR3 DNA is TGTGCCAGCAGCCGGACAGGGCCTCCCTACAATGAGCAGTTCTTC. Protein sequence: CASSRTGPPYNEQFF.

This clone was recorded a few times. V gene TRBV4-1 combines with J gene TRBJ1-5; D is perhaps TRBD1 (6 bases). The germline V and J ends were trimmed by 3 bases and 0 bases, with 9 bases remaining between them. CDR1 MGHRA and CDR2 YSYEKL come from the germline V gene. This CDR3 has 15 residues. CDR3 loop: CASSQTDSSNQPQHF. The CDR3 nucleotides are TGCGCCAGCAGCCAGACGGACAGTAGCAATCAGCCCCAGCATTTT.

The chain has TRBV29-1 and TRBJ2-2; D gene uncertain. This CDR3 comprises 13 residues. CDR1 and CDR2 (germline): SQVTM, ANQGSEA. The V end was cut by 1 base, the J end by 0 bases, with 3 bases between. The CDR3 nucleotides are TGCAGCGTTGAAGGGCCGAACACCGGGGAGCTGTTTTTT. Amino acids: CSVEGPNTGELFF.

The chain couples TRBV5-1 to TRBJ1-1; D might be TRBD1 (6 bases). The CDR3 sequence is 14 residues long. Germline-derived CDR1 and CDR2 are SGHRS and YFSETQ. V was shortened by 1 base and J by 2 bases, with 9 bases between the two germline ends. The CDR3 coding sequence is TGCGCCAGCAGCTTGTCCAGGGGAAACACTGAAGCTTTCTTT. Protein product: CASSLSRGNTEAFF. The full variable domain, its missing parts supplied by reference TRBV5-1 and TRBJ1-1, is KAGVTQTPRYLIKTRGQQVTLSCSPISGHRSVSWYQQTPGQGLQFLFEYFSETQRNKGNFPGRFSGRQFSNSRSEMNVSTLELGDSALYLCASSLSRGNTEAFFGQGTRLTVV.

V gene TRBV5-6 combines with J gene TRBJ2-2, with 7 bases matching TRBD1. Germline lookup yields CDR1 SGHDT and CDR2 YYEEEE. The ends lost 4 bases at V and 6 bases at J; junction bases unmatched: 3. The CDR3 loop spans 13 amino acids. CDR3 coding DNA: TGTGCCAGCAGCCCCCAGGGGGCCGGGGAGCTGTTTTTT. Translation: CASSPQGAGELFF.

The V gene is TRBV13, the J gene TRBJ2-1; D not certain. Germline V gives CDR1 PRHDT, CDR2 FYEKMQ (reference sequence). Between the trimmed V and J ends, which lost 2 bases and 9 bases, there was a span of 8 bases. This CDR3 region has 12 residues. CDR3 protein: CASSLTRSEQFF. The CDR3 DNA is TGTGCCAGCAGCTTAACCCGTAGTGAGCAGTTCTTC.

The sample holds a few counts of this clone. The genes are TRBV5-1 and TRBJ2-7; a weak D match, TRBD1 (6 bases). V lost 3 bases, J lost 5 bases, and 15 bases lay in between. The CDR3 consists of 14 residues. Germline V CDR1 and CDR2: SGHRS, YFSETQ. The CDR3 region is CASSSRGGLDEQYF. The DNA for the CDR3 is TGCGCCAGCAGCTCCCGAGGGGGATTGGACGAGCAGTACTTC.

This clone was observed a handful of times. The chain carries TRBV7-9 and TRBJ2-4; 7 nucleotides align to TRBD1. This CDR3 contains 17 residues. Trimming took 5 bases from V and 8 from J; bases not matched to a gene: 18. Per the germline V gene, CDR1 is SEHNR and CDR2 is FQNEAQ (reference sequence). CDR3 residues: CASSIGQASGLADIQYF. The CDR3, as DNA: TGTGCCAGCAGCATCGGACAGGCGAGCGGTTTGGCGGACATTCAGTACTTC.

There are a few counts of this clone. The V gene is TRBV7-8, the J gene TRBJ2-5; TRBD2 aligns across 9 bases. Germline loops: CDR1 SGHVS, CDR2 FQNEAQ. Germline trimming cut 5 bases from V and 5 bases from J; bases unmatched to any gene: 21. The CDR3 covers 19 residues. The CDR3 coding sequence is TGTGCCAGCAGCCGTTTTAGGCCTAGCGGGGTTTTCTCGGTGGAGACCCAGTACTTC. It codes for CASSRFRPSGVFSVETQYF.

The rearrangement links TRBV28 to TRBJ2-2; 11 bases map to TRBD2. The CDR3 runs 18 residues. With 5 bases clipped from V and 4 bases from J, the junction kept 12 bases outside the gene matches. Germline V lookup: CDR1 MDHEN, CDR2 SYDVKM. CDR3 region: CASSLTTSGKGITGELFF. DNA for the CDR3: TGTGCCAGCAGTCTCACGACTAGCGGGAAAGGGATCACCGGGGAGCTGTTTTTT.